Sequencing of this TCR beta chain was carried out in a study of T cell responses to AZD1222 COVID-19 vaccine. Sequencing was performed with immunoSEQ multiplex PCR; in TCRdb, only in-frame clones are kept and a portion is missing. The data show 120,000 or so clones, about 88% seen once. Broader study findings: Spike-wide coverage was observed for vaccine-associated CD4 TCRs, with dominant responses at 160-218 and 743-854.

The CDR3 sequence is 15 residues long. Germline CDR1 SEHNR, CDR2 FQNEAQ (reference sequence). V lost 5 bases and J lost 0, with 11 bases in between. A word on this clone: As yet, its antigen is unknown.

This receptor was identified in an adult in good health. Sequenced material: peripheral blood, taken on day 0 of AZD1222 vaccination. The rearrangement joins TRBV7-9 to TRBJ1-3; D remains ambiguous. CDR3 nucleotides: TGTGCCAGCAGCCCATCCCCTATCTCTGGAAACACCATATATTTT. This codes for CASSPSPISGNTIYF.